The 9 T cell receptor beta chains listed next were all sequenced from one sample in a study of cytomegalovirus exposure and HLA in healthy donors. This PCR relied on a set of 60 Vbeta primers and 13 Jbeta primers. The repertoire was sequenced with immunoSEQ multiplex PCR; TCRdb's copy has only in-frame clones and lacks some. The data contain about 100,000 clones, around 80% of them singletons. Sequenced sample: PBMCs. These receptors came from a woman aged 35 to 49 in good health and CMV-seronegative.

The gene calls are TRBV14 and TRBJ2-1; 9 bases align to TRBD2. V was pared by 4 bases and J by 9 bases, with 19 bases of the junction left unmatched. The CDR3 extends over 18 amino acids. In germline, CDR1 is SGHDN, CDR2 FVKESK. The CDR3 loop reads CASSPVLLAGSAGGEQFF. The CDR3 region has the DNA TGTGCCAGCAGCCCAGTACTGCTAGCGGGATCAGCCGGGGGTGAGCAGTTCTTC.

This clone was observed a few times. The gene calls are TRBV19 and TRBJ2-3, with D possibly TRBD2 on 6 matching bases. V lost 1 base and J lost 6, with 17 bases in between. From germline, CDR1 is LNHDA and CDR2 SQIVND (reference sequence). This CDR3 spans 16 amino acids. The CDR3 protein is CASSIANVGAGDTQYF. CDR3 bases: TGTGCCAGTAGTATAGCCAATGTTGGAGCGGGTGATACGCAGTATTTT. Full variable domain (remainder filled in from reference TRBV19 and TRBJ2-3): DGGITQSPKYLFRKEGQNVTLSCEQNLNHDAMYWYRQDPGQGLRLIYYSQIVNDFQKGDIAEGYSVSREKKESFPLTVTSAQKNPTAFYLCASSIANVGAGDTQYFGPGTRLTVL.

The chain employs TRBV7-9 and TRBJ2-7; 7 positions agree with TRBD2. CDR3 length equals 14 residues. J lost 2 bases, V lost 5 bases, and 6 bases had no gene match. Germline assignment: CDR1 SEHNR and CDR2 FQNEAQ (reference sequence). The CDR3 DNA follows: TGTGCCAGCAGCGCGGGAGTTGCTCCCTACGAGCAGTACTTC. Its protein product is CASSAGVAPYEQYF.

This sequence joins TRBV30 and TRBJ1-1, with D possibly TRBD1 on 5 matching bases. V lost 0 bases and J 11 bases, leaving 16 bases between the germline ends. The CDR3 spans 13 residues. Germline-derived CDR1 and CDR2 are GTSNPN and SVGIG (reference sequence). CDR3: CAWSVGGGLEAFF. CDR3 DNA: TGTGCCTGGAGTGTCGGGGGAGGCCTTGAGGCTTTCTTT. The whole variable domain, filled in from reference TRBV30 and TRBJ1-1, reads SQTIHQWPATLVQPVGSPLSLECTVEGTSNPNLYWYRQAAGRGLQLLFYSVGIGQISSEVPQNLSASRPQDRQFILSSKKLLLSDSGFYLCAWSVGGGLEAFFGQGTRLTVV.

CDR3 loop: CASSSRTSGYNEQFF. CDR3 in DNA: TGTGCCAGCAGCTCGAGGACTAGCGGGTACAATGAGCAGTTCTTC. J is TRBJ2-1 and V is TRBV7-3, with 11 bases matching TRBD2. The CDR3 covers 15 residues. CDR1 SGHTA and CDR2 FQGTGA come from the germline V gene. J gave up 4 bases and V 4 bases, and 3 bases lay outside the gene matches. Drawing the rest from reference TRBV7-3 and TRBJ2-1, the complete variable domain is GAGVSQTPSNKVTEKGKYVELRCDPISGHTALYWYRQSLGQGPEFLIYFQGTGAADDSGLPNDRFFAVRPEGSVSTLKIQRTERGDSAVYLCASSSRTSGYNEQFFGPGTRLTVL.

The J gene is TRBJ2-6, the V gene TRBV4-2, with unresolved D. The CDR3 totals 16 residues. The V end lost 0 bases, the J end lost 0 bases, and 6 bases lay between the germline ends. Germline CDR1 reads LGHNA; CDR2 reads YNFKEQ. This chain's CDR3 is CASSQDPNSGANVLTF. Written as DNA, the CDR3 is TGTGCCAGCAGCCAAGATCCTAACTCTGGGGCCAACGTCCTGACTTTC.

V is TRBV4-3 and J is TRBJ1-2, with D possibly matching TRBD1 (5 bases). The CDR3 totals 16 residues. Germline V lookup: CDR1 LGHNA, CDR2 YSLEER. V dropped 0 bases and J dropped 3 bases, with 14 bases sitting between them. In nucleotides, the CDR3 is TGCGCCAGCAGCCAAGAGGGTTTCAGGGTGGACTATGGCTACACCTTC. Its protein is CASSQEGFRVDYGYTF.

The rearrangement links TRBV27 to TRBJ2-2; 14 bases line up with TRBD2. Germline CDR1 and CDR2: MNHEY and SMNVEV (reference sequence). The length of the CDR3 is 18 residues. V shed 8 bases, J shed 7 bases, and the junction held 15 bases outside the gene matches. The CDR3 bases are TGTGCCAGCTGGACGTTTGGGACTAGCGGGAGTAATAACGGGGAGCTGTTTTTT. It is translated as CASWTFGTSGSNNGELFF.

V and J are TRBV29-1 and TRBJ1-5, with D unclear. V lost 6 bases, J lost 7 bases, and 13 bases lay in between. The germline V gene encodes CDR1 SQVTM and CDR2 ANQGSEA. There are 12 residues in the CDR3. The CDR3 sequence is CSVSEGRQPQHF. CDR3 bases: TGCAGCGTCTCCGAGGGCCGGCAGCCCCAGCATTTT.